Included here is one TCR beta chain sequence, with context. Antigen unknown. This sample was included in a study of PD-L1 blockade in urothelial cancer. At the level of the study: When patients started atezolizumab around 2014, it was given at 1,200 mg intravenously every 3 weeks. At 3 weeks (second dose) and 6 weeks after starting treatment, blood was analyzed. Findings of the study overall: For durable-benefit patients, tumor-associated blood clones expanded more at 3 weeks.

Profiling relied on immunoSEQ multiplex PCR, and the TCRdb table lists in-frame clones only, not all of them. The table has fewer than 40,000 clones, more than 80% seen once. Germline assignment: CDR1 SGHDT and CDR2 YYEEEE. The trim removed 4 bases at V and 4 bases at J, leaving 7 bases unmatched. This CDR3 has 14 residues. Samples spanned pretreatment and treatment, with 1 to 8 time points per patient. The TCR was taken from a man aged 70-80 years with urothelial cancer. This sample comprised PBMCs, obtained around atezolizumab (anti-PD-L1) treatment. J is TRBJ1-1 and V is TRBV5-6, with 7 bases that match TRBD1. For the CDR3, the DNA is TGTGCCAGCAGCACAGTAACAGGGGTCACTGAAGCTTTCTTT. It is translated as CASSTVTGVTEAFF.